The entry that follows covers one TCR beta chain sequence. The sample originates from a study of beta chain features in type 1 diabetes. The trim removed 3 bases at V and 6 bases at J, leaving 4 bases unmatched. The length of the CDR3 is 12 residues. Germline assignment: CDR1 GTSNPN and CDR2 SVGIG (reference sequence). Every bit of the isolated RNA underwent reverse transcription, so sequencing read expressed TCRB transcripts. TCRdb's copy holds only in-frame clones and misses some; the assay was immunoSEQ multiplex PCR. The data show under 400,000 clones, with approximately 12% seen just once and around 0.02% held by the top ten.

This chain joins TRBV30 and TRBJ1-1; 7 bases line up with TRBD1. The TCR originated in a man between 18 and 35 years old in good health. Sequenced material: naive CD4+ T cells from blood. The CDR3 DNA follows: TGTGCCTGGAGCCGAGGACAGGCTGAAGCTTTCTTT. Translating it yields CAWSRGQAEAFF. Looking up the rest from reference TRBV30 and TRBJ1-1 gives the full variable domain: SQTIHQWPATLVQPVGSPLSLECTVEGTSNPNLYWYRQAAGRGLQLLFYSVGIGQISSEVPQNLSASRPQDRQFILSSKKLLLSDSGFYLCAWSRGQAEAFFGQGTRLTVV.